This T cell receptor (beta chain) appears in the sequencing data of a study of technical replicates of blood from a handful of donors. Repertoires were generated with immunoSEQ multiplex PCR, while TCRdb's copy carries only in-frame clones and drops some. Of about 73,000 clones in the sample, about 92% were seen once. CDR1 is SGHAT, CDR2 FQNNGV, per germline. V lost 1 base and J 6 bases, leaving 16 bases between the germline ends. The CDR3 consists of 15 residues. This sequence joins TRBV11-2 and TRBJ2-7; D ambiguous. This clonotype originated in a human donor in good health. The sequenced sample consisted of T cells isolated from PBMCs. CDR3: CASSLVPLFSGEQYF. In DNA form, the CDR3 reads TGTGCCAGCAGCTTAGTACCTCTTTTCTCGGGCGAGCAGTACTTC.